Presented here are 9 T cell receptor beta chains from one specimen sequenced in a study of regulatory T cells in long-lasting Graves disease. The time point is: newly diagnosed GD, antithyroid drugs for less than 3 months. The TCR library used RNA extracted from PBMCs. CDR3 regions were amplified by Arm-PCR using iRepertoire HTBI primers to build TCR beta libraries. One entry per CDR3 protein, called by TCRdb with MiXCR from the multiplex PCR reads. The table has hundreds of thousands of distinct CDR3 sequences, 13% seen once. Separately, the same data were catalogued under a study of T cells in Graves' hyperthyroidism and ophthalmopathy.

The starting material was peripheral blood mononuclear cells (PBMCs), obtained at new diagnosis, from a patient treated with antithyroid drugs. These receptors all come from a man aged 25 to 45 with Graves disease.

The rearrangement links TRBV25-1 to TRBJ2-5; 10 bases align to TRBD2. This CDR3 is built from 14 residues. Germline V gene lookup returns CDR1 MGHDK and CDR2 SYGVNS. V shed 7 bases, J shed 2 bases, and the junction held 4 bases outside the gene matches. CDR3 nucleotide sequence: TGTGCCAGCACCCGGACTAGCGGACAAGAGACCCAGTACTTC. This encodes CASTRTSGQETQYF.

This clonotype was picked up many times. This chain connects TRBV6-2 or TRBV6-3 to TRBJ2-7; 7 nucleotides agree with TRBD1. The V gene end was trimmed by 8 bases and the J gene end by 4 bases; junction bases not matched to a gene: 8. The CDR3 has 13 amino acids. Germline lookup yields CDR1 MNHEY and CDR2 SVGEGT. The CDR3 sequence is CASGATGLYEQYF. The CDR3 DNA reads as TGTGCCAGCGGAGCGACAGGGCTATACGAGCAGTACTTC.

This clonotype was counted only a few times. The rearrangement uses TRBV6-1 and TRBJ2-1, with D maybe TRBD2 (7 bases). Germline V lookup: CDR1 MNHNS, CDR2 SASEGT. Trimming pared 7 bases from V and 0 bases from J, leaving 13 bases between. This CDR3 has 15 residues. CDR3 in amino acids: CASIRGGGSYNEQFF. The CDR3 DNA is TGTGCCAGCATCCGCGGGGGCGGCTCCTACAATGAGCAGTTCTTC.

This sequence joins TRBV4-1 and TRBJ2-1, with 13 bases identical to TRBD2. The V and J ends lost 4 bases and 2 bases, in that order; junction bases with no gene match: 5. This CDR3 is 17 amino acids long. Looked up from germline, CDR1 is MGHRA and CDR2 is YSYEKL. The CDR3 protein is CASSPRTSGRAYNEQFF. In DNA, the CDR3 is TGCGCCAGCAGCCCTCGGACTAGCGGGAGAGCCTACAATGAGCAGTTCTTC.

The CDR3 DNA sequence: TGCGCCAGCAGGATCGGACAGGAACGGGCCTACGAGCAGTACTTC. Translating it yields CASRIGQERAYEQYF. V gene TRBV5-1 combines with J gene TRBJ2-7; 7 positions match TRBD1. Trimming took 5 bases from V and 2 from J; bases not matched to a gene: 10. The CDR3 totals 15 residues. CDR1 is SGHRS and CDR2 is YFSETQ in the germline V gene.

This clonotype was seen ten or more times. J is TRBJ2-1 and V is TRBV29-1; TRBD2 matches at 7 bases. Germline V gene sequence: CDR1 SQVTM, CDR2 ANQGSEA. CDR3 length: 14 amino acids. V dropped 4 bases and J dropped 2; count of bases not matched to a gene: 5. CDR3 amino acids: CSVVPRGTYNEQFF. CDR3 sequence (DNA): TGCAGCGTTGTACCGCGGGGGACCTACAATGAGCAGTTCTTC.

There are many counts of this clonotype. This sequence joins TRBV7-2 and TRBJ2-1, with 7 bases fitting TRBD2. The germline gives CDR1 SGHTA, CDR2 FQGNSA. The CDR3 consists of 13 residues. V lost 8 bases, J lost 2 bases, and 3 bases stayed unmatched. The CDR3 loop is CASEAGTYNEQFF. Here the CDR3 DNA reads TGTGCCAGCGAAGCGGGAACCTACAATGAGCAGTTCTTC.

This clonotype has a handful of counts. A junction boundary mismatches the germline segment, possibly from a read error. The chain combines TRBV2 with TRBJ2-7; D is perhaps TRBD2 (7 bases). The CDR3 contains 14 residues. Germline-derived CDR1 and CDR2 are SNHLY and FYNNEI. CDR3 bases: TGTACCAGCACTCAGGGGCTAGCGGTCTACGAGCAGTACTTC. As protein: CTSTQGLAVYEQYF.

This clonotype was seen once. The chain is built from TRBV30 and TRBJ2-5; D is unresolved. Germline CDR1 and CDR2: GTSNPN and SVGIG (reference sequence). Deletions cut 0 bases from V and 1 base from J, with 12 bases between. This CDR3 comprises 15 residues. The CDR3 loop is CAWSVSSSPQETQYF. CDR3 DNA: TGTGCCTGGAGTGTAAGCTCTTCCCCCCAAGAGACCCAGTACTTC.